The 31 T cell receptor beta chains below come from one sample, sequenced in a study of shared clonotypes between healthy human individuals. TCRdb's table, derived via immunoSEQ multiplex PCR, lists solely in-frame clones and lacks some. Among 90,000 to 120,000 clones listed, approximately 70% were seen once. The sample taken for sequencing was memory CD8+ T cells sorted from blood. Stated subset: CD45RO+ cells pooled with CCR7-negative TemRA cells. The source of these receptors is a woman younger than 45 in good health.

This chain links TRBV5-6 with TRBJ2-3, with D possibly called TRBD1 or TRBD2 (6 bases each). Looked up from germline, CDR1 is SGHDT and CDR2 is YYEEEE. This CDR3 is built from 16 residues. V dropped 5 bases and J dropped 3 bases, with 19 bases sitting between them. The CDR3 DNA is TGTGCCAGCAGTCTAGGGGGGCACCCGGGAACAGATACGCAGTATTTT. Amino acid sequence: CASSLGGHPGTDTQYF.

V and J are TRBV19 and TRBJ1-1, with D perhaps TRBD1 (5 bases). Germline V gene lookup returns CDR1 LNHDA and CDR2 SQIVND (reference sequence). V lost 8 bases and J 1 base, leaving 20 bases between the germline ends. The CDR3 runs to 16 residues. The CDR3, as DNA: TGTGCCAGTTCTCCGGGACTCCATCAACGGAACACTGAAGCTTTCTTT. Encoded protein: CASSPGLHQRNTEAFF.

About this clone: This clone may be a read error of a much larger clone one base away. CDR3: CASSEVGGGQETQYF. The CDR3 coding sequence is TGTGCCAGCAGTGAAGTGGGAGGAGGACAAGAGACCCAGTACTTC. The rearrangement uses TRBV6-1 and TRBJ2-5; the D gene is possibly TRBD2 (6 bases). The length of the CDR3 is 15 residues. The V end was cut by 1 base, the J end by 2 bases, with 11 bases between. The germline V gene encodes CDR1 MNHNS and CDR2 SASEGT.

The chain has TRBV4-1 and TRBJ1-2, with D tentatively TRBD1 (6 bases). V lost 0 bases, J lost 5 bases, and 19 bases lay in between. The germline V gene encodes CDR1 MGHRA and CDR2 YSYEKL. The CDR3 runs to 17 residues. CDR3 amino acids: CASSQDWNGGAGYGYTF. The CDR3 DNA follows: TGCGCCAGCAGCCAAGATTGGAACGGGGGCGCCGGGTATGGCTACACCTTC.

This clone was picked up many times. The V and J genes are TRBV11-2 and TRBJ2-7; possibly TRBD1 for D (6 bases). CDR3 length: 14 amino acids. V dropped 4 bases and J dropped 5 bases, with 15 bases sitting between them. CDR1 is SGHAT and CDR2 is FQNNGV in the germline V gene. Here the CDR3 DNA reads TGTGCCAGCAGCTCGACAGGTGATTTCCACGAGCAGTACTTC. This codes for CASSSTGDFHEQYF.

V usage is TRBV7-9 and J usage is TRBJ1-4; D is unresolved. The CDR3 is 16 amino acids. The germline gives CDR1 SEHNR, CDR2 FQNEAQ (reference sequence). V lost 3 bases to trimming and J lost 4 bases, with 15 bases between them. The CDR3 DNA sequence: TGTGCCAGCAGCTTGGTCAGATCCTATGGTAATGAAAAACTGTTTTTT. This sequence encodes CASSLVRSYGNEKLFF.

In its sample, this clone was seen many times. The rearrangement joins TRBV15 to TRBJ1-1, with D hard to call. Looked up from germline, CDR1 is LNHNV and CDR2 is YYDKDF (reference sequence). This CDR3 is 13 amino acids long. The V end was cut by 2 bases, the J end by 5 bases, with 9 bases between. The CDR3 sequence: CATSRRGGTEAFF. CDR3 coding DNA: TGTGCCACCAGCAGACGTGGAGGGACTGAAGCTTTCTTT.

The chain uses TRBV19 and TRBJ1-5; 10 bases match TRBD1. Per the germline V gene, CDR1 is LNHDA and CDR2 is SQIVND (reference sequence). V lost 3 bases and J lost 4; bases outside the gene matches: 6. This CDR3 has 16 residues. CDR3 in amino acids: CASSIRDRGLNQPQHF. In DNA form, the CDR3 reads TGTGCCAGTAGTATCCGGGACAGGGGTTTAAATCAGCCCCAGCATTTT.

This clone was observed a few times. The V call is TRBV27, the J call TRBJ2-7; D possibly uses TRBD1 or TRBD2 (5 bases each). V was pared by 5 bases and J by 4 bases, with 12 bases between. The CDR3 sequence is 13 residues long. CDR1 and CDR2 from the germline V gene are MNHEY and SMNVEV (reference sequence). In nucleotides, the CDR3 is TGTGCCAGCAGTCCTGGGGGACGGTACGAGCAGTACTTC. It yields the protein CASSPGGRYEQYF.

The J gene is TRBJ1-5, the V gene TRBV28; D not resolved. The V gene's germline CDR1 is MDHEN and CDR2 SYDVKM. Trimming shortened V by 10 bases and J by 0 bases, and 16 bases separated the two germline ends. The CDR3 totals 15 residues. This CDR3 reads CAIGSVVGSNQPQHF. In DNA, the CDR3 is TGTGCCATTGGGTCTGTAGTGGGTAGCAATCAGCCCCAGCATTTT.

This chain joins TRBV10-3 and TRBJ2-7, with 8 bases matching TRBD1. The CDR3 runs 15 residues. CDR1 ENHRY and CDR2 SYGVKD come from the germline V gene. V was pared by 5 bases and J by 2 bases, with 8 bases of the junction left unmatched. The CDR3, as DNA: TGTGCCATCAGTAGAGGGACAGGCATTGCCTACGAGCAGTACTTC. Its translation: CAISRGTGIAYEQYF.

The genes are TRBV11-2 and TRBJ2-3; D is perhaps TRBD1 (5 bases). CDR1 is SGHAT, CDR2 FQNNGV, per germline. Trimming took 1 base from V and 0 from J, leaving 17 bases between them. There are 18 residues in the CDR3. In DNA, the CDR3 is TGTGCCAGCAGCTTAGTAATTCGGTGGGGCCACAGCACAGATACGCAGTATTTT. Its translation is CASSLVIRWGHSTDTQYF.

The chain couples TRBV7-9 to TRBJ2-7; D unresolved. Trimming shortened V by 0 bases and J by 2 bases, and 5 bases separated the two germline ends. The CDR3 contains 13 residues. Germline-derived CDR1 and CDR2 are SEHNR and FQNEAQ (reference sequence). The CDR3 reads CASSLASTYEQYF. Written as DNA, the CDR3 is TGTGCCAGCAGCTTAGCTTCTACCTACGAGCAGTACTTC. Filled out from reference TRBV7-9 and TRBJ2-7, the complete variable domain reads DTGVSQNPRHKITKRGQNVTFRCDPISEHNRLYWYRQTLGQGPEFLTYFQNEAQLEKSRLLSDRFSAERPKGSFSTLEIQRTEQGDSAMYLCASSLASTYEQYFGPGTRLTVT.

This rearrangement joins TRBV5-6 to TRBJ2-3, with D perhaps matching TRBD1 (5 bases). This CDR3 has 15 residues. The V gene's germline CDR1 is SGHDT and CDR2 YYEEEE. The V end lost 3 bases, the J end lost 2 bases, and 13 bases lay between the germline ends. Here the CDR3 reads CASSYLEQVTDTQYF. The CDR3 DNA is TGTGCCAGCAGCTACCTGGAACAGGTCACAGATACGCAGTATTTT.

This clone showed up many times. V is TRBV25-1 and J is TRBJ2-7; 9 positions agree with TRBD1. The CDR3 is made up of 15 amino acids. After removal of 4 bases from V and 2 bases from J, the junction contained 6 bases not matched to a gene. Per germline, CDR1 MGHDK and CDR2 SYGVNS. Here the CDR3 reads CASSARDREPYEQYF. The DNA for the CDR3 is TGTGCCAGCAGTGCCCGGGACAGGGAGCCCTACGAGCAGTACTTC.

This rearrangement joins TRBV7-6 to TRBJ2-7; the match to TRBD2 covers 11 bases. Unmatched junction bases numbered 5, after V lost 5 bases and J lost 2 bases. The germline V gene encodes CDR1 SGHVS and CDR2 FNYEAQ. The CDR3 consists of 15 residues. The CDR3: CASSPGTSGTYEQYF. DNA for the CDR3: TGTGCCAGCAGCCCAGGGACTAGCGGAACCTACGAGCAGTACTTC.

The V call is TRBV27, the J call TRBJ2-2; D not resolved. Trimming left V 3 bases short and J 4 bases short, with 9 bases between. Germline-derived CDR1 and CDR2 are MNHEY and SMNVEV (reference sequence). CDR3 length equals 14 residues. The CDR3 sequence is CASSFSGSTGELFF. CDR3 bases: TGTGCCAGCAGTTTTTCAGGCTCCACCGGGGAGCTGTTTTTT.

The V gene is TRBV5-1, the J gene TRBJ1-1; 7 bases line up with TRBD1. Germline lookup yields CDR1 SGHRS and CDR2 YFSETQ. The CDR3 consists of 16 residues. V lost 0 bases, J lost 4 bases, and 9 bases stayed unmatched. CDR3 sequence (DNA): TGCGCCAGCAGCTTGGAGGGGGCCGGGGGCGGCACTGAAGCTTTCTTT. This encodes CASSLEGAGGGTEAFF.

The genes are TRBV30 and TRBJ1-1; perhaps TRBD1 as D (6 bases). The CDR3 totals 14 residues. In germline, CDR1 is GTSNPN, CDR2 SVGIG (reference sequence). V was shortened by 1 base and J by 3 bases, with 12 bases between the two germline ends. CDR3 bases: TGTGCCTGGAGTGCTGGGGGGGGCTACACTGAAGCTTTCTTT. Amino acid sequence: CAWSAGGGYTEAFF.

The V call is TRBV30, the J call TRBJ1-4, with no clear D. CDR3 length equals 13 residues. From germline, CDR1 is GTSNPN and CDR2 SVGIG (reference sequence). Trimming stripped 0 bases from V and 15 bases from J, with 17 bases between. The CDR3 region is CAWSVRPYKSVFF. DNA for the CDR3: TGTGCCTGGAGTGTACGCCCCTACAAGTCGGTGTTTTTT.

This chain connects TRBV28 to TRBJ2-1, with TRBD2 identical over 7 bases. The V segment lost 6 bases and the J segment 4 bases; nucleotides outside the gene matches: 3. This CDR3 spans 13 amino acids. Germline V lookup: CDR1 MDHEN, CDR2 SYDVKM. The CDR3 DNA follows: TGTGCCAGCAGCCCCGGGAGGTACAATGAGCAGTTCTTC. Its protein is CASSPGRYNEQFF.

This clone was counted ten times or more. V gene TRBV20-1 combines with J gene TRBJ1-6; D is ambiguous. The germline gives CDR1 DFQATT, CDR2 SNEGSKA (reference sequence). V was shortened by 5 bases and J by 10 bases, with 9 bases between the two germline ends. This CDR3 is built from 11 residues. The CDR3 DNA is TGCAGTGCTGGTTTAGAGTCACCCCTCCACTTT. Translating gives CSAGLESPLHF.

V and J are TRBV7-8 and TRBJ1-5; TRBD1 matches at 9 bases. The CDR3 runs 16 residues. The V gene's germline CDR1 is SGHVS and CDR2 FQNEAQ. V was pared by 5 bases and J by 4 bases, with 9 bases of the junction left unmatched. The CDR3 loop is CASSQRTGEGNQPQHF. The CDR3 nucleotides read TGTGCCAGCAGCCAAAGGACAGGGGAAGGTAATCAGCCCCAGCATTTT.

This chain connects TRBV19 to TRBJ1-5; TRBD1 aligns across 8 bases. Germline assignment: CDR1 LNHDA and CDR2 SQIVND (reference sequence). CDR3 length: 15 amino acids. The V gene end was trimmed by 5 bases and the J gene end by 2 bases; junction bases not matched to a gene: 5. The CDR3 bases are TGTGCCAGTAGTGCAGGGGGCAGTGGCAATCAGCCCCAGCATTTT. Translation gives CASSAGGSGNQPQHF. Full variable domain (missing parts from reference TRBV19 and TRBJ1-5): DGGITQSPKYLFRKEGQNVTLSCEQNLNHDAMYWYRQDPGQGLRLIYYSQIVNDFQKGDIAEGYSVSREKKESFPLTVTSAQKNPTAFYLCASSAGGSGNQPQHFGDGTRLSIL.

The V call is TRBV7-9, the J call TRBJ2-2; D ambiguous. Germline-derived CDR1 and CDR2 are SEHNR and FQNEAQ (reference sequence). The CDR3 runs 14 residues. The V end was cut by 3 bases, the J end by 7 bases, with 12 bases between. Here the CDR3 DNA reads TGTGCCAGCAGCTTTCCTTCCGACCTCGGGGAGCTGTTTTTT. Translating it yields CASSFPSDLGELFF.

The genes are TRBV27 and TRBJ2-5; D is unclear. This CDR3 spans 13 amino acids. Trimming cost V 5 bases and J 5 bases, with 12 bases left between them. The germline gives CDR1 MNHEY, CDR2 SMNVEV (reference sequence). Written as DNA, the CDR3 is TGTGCCAGCAGTGGAACTAACGCGGAGACCCAGTACTTC. Translating gives CASSGTNAETQYF.

This clone is categorized as large. The chain is built from TRBV29-1 and TRBJ1-2; no clear D. This CDR3 spans 14 amino acids. Trimming removed 2 bases from V and 1 base from J, with 11 bases in between. Germline V gene sequence: CDR1 SQVTM, CDR2 ANQGSEA. CDR3 nucleotides: TGCAGCGTTGAATCCCCGAGCAGTAACTATGGCTACACCTTC. The encoded protein is CSVESPSSNYGYTF. The variable domain in full, with the rest retrieved from reference TRBV29-1 and TRBJ1-2, is SAVISQKPSRDICQRGTSLTIQCQVDSQVTMMFWYRQQPGQSLTLIATANQGSEATYESGFVIDKFPISRPNLTFSTLTVSNMSPEDSSIYLCSVESPSSNYGYTFGSGTRLTVV.

The rearrangement links TRBV7-8 to TRBJ2-7, with TRBD2 matching 11 bases. The junction had 7 bases not matched to a gene; V was cut back by 7 bases and J by 5 bases. Germline CDR1 is SGHVS and CDR2 is FQNEAQ. The CDR3 is made up of 14 amino acids. The DNA of the CDR3 is TGTGCCAGCACCTATAGCGGGAGGGGGAACGAGCAGTACTTC. Translated, it gives CASTYSGRGNEQYF.

This chain links TRBV9 with TRBJ2-2; D possibly uses TRBD1 or TRBD2 (5 bases each). The V and J ends lost 3 bases and 4 bases respectively, with 16 bases between them. Germline loops: CDR1 SGDLS, CDR2 YYNGEE. CDR3 length equals 16 residues. The CDR3 sequence: CASSAGPRGFTGELFF. CDR3 in DNA: TGTGCCAGCAGCGCCGGCCCGAGGGGATTCACCGGGGAGCTGTTTTTT.

In this sample, this clone turned up a few times. The chain carries TRBV29-1 and TRBJ2-7; unclear D gene. The CDR3 has 13 residues. Per germline, CDR1 SQVTM and CDR2 ANQGSEA. The V end was cut by 5 bases, the J end by 0 bases, with 11 bases between. CDR3 sequence: CSVMWRSSYEQYF. For the CDR3, the DNA is TGCAGCGTTATGTGGCGAAGCTCCTACGAGCAGTACTTC.

CDR3 DNA sequence: TGTGCCAGCAGCTTAGTAGAATGGAATGAGCAGTTCTTC. Protein sequence: CASSLVEWNEQFF. This sequence joins TRBV7-9 and TRBJ2-1; no reliable D call. The CDR3 extends over 13 amino acids. Germline CDR1 reads SEHNR; CDR2 reads FQNEAQ (reference sequence). The V end was cut by 1 base, the J end by 7 bases, with 8 bases between.